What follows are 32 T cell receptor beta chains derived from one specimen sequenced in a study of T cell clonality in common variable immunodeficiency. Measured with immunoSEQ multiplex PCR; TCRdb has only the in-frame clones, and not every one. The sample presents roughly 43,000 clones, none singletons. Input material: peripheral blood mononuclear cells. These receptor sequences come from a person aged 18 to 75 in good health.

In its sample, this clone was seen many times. The covered CDR3 bases are TGTGCCAGCTCACCTAGACCCAGGGGACCCCCTAATGAG. Translation: CASSPRPRGPPNE. The CDR3 in its entirety is CASSPRPRGPPNEQFF. The chain recombines TRBV18 with TRBJ2-1; a weak D match, TRBD1 (6 bases). The read terminates 3 residues ahead of where the CDR3 ends, so the germline J gene completes it. V lost 3 bases to trimming and J lost 7 bases, with 19 bases between them. The CDR3 consists of 16 residues. From germline, CDR1 is KGHSH and CDR2 LQKENI.

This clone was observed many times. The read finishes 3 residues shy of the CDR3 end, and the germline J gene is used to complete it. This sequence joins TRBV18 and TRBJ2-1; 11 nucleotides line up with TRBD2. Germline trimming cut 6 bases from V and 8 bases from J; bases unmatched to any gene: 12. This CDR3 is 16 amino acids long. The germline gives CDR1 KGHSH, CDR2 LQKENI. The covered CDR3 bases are TGTGCCAGCTCCCAACGTTTGCTAGCGGGGGGCCATGAG. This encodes CASSQRLLAGGHE. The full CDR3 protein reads CASSQRLLAGGHEQFF.

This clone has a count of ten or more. The CDR3 loop reads CASSSLQQGQETQYF. Incomplete CDR3 DNA: TGTGCCAGCAGTTCCCTCCAACAGGGACAAGAGACC. The chain uses TRBV28 and TRBJ2-5; D possibly corresponds to TRBD1 (6 bases). Read coverage stops 3 residues before the CDR3 terminus; the germline J gene supplies the remainder. The V and J ends lost 4 bases and 2 bases respectively, with 14 bases between them. The CDR3 loop spans 15 amino acids. CDR1 MDHEN and CDR2 SYDVKM come from the germline V gene.

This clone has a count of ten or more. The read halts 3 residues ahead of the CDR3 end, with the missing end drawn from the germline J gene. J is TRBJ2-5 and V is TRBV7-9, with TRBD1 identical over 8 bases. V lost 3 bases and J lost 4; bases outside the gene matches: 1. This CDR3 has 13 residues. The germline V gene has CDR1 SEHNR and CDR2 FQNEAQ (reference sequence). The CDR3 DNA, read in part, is TGTGCCAGCAGCTTGGACAGGGCAGAGACC. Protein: CASSLDRAET. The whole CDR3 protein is CASSLDRAETQYF.

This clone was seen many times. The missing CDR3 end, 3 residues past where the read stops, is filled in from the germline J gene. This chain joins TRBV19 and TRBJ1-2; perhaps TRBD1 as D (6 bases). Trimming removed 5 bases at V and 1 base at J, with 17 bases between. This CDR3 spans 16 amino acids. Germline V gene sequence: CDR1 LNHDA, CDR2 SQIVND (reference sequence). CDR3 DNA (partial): TGTGCCAGTAGTCCCTCTGGGACACAATATAACTATGGC. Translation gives CASSPSGTQYNYG. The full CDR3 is CASSPSGTQYNYGYTF.

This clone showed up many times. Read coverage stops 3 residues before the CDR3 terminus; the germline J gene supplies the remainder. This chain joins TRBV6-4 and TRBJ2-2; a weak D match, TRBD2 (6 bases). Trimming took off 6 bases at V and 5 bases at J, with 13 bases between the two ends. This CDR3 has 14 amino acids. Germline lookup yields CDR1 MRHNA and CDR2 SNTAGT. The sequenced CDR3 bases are TGTGCCAGCAGAAGGGACGGGGGAACCGGGGAG. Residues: CASRRDGGTGE. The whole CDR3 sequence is CASRRDGGTGELFF.

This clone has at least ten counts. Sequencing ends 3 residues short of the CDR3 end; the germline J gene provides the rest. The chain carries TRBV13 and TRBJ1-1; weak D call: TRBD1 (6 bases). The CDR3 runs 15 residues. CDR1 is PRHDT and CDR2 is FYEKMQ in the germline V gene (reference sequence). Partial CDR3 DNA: TGTGCCAGCAGCTTAGGCTTAGGGCTCGGACAGGAA. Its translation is CASSLGLGLGQE. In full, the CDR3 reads CASSLGLGLGQEAFF.

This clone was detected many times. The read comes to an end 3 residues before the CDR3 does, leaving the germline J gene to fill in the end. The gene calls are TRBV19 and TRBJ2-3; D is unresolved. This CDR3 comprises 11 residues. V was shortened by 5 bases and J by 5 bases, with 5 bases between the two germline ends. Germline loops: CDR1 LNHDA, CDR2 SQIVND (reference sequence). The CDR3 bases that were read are TGTGCCAGTAGTTATAGAGATACG. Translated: CASSYRDT. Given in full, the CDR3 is CASSYRDTQYF. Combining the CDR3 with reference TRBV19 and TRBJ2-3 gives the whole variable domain DGGITQSPKYLFRKEGQNVTLSCEQNLNHDAMYWYRQDPGQGLRLIYYSQIVNDFQKGDIAEGYSVSREKKESFPLTVTSAQKNPTAFYLCASSYRDTQYFGPGTRLTVL.

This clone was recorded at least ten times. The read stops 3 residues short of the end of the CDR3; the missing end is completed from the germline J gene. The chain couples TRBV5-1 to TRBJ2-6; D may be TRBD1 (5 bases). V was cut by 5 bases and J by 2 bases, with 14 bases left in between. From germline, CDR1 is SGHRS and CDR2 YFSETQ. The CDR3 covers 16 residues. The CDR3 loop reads CASSHKQGTGANVLTF. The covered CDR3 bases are TGCGCCAGCAGTCACAAGCAGGGCACTGGGGCCAACGTC.

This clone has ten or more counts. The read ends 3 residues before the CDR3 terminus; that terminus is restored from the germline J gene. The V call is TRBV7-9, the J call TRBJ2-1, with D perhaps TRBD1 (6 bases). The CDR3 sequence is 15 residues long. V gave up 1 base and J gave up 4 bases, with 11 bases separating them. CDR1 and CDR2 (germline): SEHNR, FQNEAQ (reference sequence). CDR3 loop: CASSLEGVGYNEQFF. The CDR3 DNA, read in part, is TGTGCCAGCAGCTTAGAGGGGGTGGGTTACAATGAG.

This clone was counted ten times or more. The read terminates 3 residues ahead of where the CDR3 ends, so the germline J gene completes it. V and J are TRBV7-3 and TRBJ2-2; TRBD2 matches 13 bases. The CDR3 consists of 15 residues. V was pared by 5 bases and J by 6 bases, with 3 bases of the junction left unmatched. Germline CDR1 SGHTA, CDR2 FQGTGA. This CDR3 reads CASSVGLAGSGELFF. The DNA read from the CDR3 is TGTGCCAGCAGCGTGGGACTAGCGGGGTCCGGGGAG.

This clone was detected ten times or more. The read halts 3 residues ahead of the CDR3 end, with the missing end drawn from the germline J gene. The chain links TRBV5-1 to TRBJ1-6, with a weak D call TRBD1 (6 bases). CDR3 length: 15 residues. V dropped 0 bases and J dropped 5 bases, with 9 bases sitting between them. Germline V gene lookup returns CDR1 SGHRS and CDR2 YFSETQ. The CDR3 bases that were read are TGCGCCAGCAGCTTGGGGGGACAAAATAATTCACCC. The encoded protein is CASSLGGQNNSP. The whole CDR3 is CASSLGGQNNSPLHF.

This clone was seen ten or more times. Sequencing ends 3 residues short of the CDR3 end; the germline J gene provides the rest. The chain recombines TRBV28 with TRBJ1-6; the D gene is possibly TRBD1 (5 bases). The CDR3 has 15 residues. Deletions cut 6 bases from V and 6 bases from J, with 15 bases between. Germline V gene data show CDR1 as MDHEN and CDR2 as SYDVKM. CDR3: CASSPTPRVNSPLHF. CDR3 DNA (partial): TGTGCCAGCAGCCCGACCCCCAGGGTTAATTCACCC.

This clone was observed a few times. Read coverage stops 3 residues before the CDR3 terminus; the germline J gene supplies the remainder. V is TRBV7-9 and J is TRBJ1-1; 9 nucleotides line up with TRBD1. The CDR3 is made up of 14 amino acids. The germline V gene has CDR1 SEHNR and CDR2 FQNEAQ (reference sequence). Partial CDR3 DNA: TGTGCCAGCAGCTTCGACAGGGGGGTTTCGCGA. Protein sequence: CASSFDRGVSR. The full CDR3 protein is CASSFDRGVSRAFF.

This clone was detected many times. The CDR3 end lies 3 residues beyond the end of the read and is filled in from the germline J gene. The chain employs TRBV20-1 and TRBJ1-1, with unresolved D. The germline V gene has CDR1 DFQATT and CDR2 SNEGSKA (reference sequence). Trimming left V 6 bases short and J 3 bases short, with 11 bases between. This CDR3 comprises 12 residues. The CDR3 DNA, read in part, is TGCAGTGCGCGCTTCCGGGACACTGAA. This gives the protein CSARFRDTE. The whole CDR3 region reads CSARFRDTEAFF.

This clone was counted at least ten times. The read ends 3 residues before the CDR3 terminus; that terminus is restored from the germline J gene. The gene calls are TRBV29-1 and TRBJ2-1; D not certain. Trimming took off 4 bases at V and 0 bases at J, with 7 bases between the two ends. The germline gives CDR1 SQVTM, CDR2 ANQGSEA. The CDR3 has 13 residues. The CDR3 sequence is CSVVQNSYNEQFF. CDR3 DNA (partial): TGCAGCGTTGTACAGAACTCCTACAATGAG.

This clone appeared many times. The covered CDR3 bases are TGTGCCAGCTCACCGCCAGGGAACTCTGGAAACACC. Protein product: CASSPPGNSGNT. The CDR3 in full is CASSPPGNSGNTIYF. The rearrangement links TRBV18 to TRBJ1-3, with a possible D match to TRBD1 (5 bases). The missing CDR3 end, 3 residues past where the read stops, is filled in from the germline J gene. V gave up 3 bases and J gave up 0 bases, with 9 bases separating them. CDR1 is KGHSH and CDR2 is LQKENI in the germline V gene. The CDR3 runs 15 residues.

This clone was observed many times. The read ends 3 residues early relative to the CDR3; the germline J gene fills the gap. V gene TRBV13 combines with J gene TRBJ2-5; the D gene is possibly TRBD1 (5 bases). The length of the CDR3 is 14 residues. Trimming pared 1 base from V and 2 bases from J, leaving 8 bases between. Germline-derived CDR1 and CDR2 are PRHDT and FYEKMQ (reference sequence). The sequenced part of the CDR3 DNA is TGTGCCAGCAGCTTAGTTGGGGCACAAGAGACC. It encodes CASSLVGAQET. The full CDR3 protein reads CASSLVGAQETQYF. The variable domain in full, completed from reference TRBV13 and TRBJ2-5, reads AAGVIQSPRHLIKEKRETATLKCYPIPRHDTVYWYQQGPGQDPQFLISFYEKMQSDKGSIPDRFSAQQFSDYHSELNMSSLELGDSALYFCASSLVGAQETQYFGPGTRLLVL.

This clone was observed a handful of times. This CDR3 is CASTLAGQENTEAFF. CDR3 DNA, as far as it was read: TGTGCCAGCACCCTAGCCGGACAGGAGAACACTGAA. The J gene is TRBJ1-1, the V gene TRBV11-1; TRBD1 aligns across 7 bases. The read falls 3 residues short of the CDR3 end, and the missing part is taken from the germline J gene. CDR1 is SGHAT, CDR2 FQDESV, per germline (reference sequence). The CDR3 runs 15 residues. V lost 7 bases to trimming and J lost 1 base; unmatched junction nucleotides: 9.

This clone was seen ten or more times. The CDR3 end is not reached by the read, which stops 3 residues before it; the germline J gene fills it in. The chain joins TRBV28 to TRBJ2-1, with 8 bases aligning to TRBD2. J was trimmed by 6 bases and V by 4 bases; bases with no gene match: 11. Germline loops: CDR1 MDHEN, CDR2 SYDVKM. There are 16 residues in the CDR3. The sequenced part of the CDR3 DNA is TGTGCCAGCAGTTCCCCCCCCCGGGGGACTAGCAATGAG. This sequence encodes CASSSPPRGTSNE. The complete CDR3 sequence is CASSSPPRGTSNEQFF.

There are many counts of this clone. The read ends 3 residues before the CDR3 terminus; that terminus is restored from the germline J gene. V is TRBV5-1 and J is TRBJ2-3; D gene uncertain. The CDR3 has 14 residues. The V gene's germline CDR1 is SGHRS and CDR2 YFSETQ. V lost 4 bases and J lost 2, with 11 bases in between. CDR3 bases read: TGCGCCAGCAGCCGCTGGGCCTACACAGATACG. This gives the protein CASSRWAYTDT. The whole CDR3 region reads CASSRWAYTDTQYF.

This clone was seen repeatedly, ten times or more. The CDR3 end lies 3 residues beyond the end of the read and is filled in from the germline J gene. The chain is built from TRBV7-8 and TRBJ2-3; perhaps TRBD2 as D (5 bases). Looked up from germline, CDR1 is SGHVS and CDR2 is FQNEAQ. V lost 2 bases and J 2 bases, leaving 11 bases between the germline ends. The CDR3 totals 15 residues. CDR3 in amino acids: CASSLSVSDTDTQYF. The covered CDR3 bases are TGTGCCAGCAGCTTATCTGTTAGCGACACAGATACG.

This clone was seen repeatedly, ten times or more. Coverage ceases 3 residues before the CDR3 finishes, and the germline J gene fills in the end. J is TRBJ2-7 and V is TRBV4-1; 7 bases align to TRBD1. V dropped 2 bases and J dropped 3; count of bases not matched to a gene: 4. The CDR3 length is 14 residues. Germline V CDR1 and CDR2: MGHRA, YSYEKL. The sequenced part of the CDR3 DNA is TGCGCCAGCAGCCAACGACAGGGCTTCTACGAG. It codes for CASSQRQGFYE. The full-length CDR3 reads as CASSQRQGFYEQYF.

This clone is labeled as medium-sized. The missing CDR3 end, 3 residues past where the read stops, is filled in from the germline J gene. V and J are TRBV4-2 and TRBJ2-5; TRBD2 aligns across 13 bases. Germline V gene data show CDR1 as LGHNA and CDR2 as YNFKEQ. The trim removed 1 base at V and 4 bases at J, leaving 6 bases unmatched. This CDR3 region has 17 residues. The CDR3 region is CASSQGLAGGLGETQYF. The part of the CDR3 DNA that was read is TGTGCCAGCAGCCAAGGACTAGCGGGGGGATTGGGAGAGACC.

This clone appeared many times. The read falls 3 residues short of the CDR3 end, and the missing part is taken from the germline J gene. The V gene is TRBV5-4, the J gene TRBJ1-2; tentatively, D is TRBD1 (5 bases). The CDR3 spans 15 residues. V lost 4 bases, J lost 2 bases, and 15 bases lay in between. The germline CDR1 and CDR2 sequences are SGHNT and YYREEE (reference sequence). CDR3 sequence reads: CASSLAGLKNYGYTF. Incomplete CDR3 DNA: TGTGCCAGCAGCCTTGCGGGACTGAAGAACTATGGC.

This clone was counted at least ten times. CDR3 DNA, as far as it was read: TGTGCCAGCAGCGAAATGGGGGCCTCCTCTGGC. Translated: CASSEMGASSG. The whole CDR3 reads CASSEMGASSGYTF. The rearrangement links TRBV27 to TRBJ1-2; maybe TRBD1 (6 bases). The CDR3 end falls 3 residues outside the read, so it is completed with the germline J gene. Trimming cost V 6 bases and J 7 bases, with 18 bases left between them. The CDR3 length is 14 residues. Germline CDR1 MNHEY, CDR2 SMNVEV (reference sequence).

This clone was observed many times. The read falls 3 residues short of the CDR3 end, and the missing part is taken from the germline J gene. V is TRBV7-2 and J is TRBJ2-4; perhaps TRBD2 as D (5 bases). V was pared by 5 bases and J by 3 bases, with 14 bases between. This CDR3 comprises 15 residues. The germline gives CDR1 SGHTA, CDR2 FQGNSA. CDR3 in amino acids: CASSLPRVGKNIQYF. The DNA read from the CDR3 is TGTGCCAGCAGCCTCCCGCGGGTTGGCAAAAACATT.

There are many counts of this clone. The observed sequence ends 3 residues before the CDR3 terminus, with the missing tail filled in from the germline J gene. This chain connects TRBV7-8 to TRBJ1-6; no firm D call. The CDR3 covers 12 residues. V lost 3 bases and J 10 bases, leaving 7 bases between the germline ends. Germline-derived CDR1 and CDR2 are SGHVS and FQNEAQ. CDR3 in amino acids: CASSFVGSPLHF. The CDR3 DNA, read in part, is TGTGCCAGCAGCTTTGTTGGCTCACCC.

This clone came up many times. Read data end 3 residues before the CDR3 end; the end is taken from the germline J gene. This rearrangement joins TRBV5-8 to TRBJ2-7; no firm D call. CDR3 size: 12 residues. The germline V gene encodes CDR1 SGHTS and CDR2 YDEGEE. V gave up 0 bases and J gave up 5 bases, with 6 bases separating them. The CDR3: CASSLARDEQYF. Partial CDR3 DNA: TGTGCCAGCAGCTTGGCCCGGGACGAG.

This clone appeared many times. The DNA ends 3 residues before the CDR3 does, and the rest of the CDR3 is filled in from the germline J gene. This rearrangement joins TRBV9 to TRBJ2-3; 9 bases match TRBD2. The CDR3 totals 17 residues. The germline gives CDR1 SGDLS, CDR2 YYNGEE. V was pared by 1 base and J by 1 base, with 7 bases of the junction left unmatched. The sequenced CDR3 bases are TGTGCCAGCAGCGTACGTGGGGCTAGCGGGGGCACAGATACG. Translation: CASSVRGASGGTDT. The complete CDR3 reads CASSVRGASGGTDTQYF.

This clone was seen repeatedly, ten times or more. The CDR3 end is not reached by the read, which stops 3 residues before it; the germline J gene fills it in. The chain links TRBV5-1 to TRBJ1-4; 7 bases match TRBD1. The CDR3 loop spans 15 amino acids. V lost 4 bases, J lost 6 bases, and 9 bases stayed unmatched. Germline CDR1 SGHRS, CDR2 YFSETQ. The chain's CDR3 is CASSITTGSDEKLFF. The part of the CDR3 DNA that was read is TGCGCCAGCAGCATAACGACAGGGTCTGATGAAAAA.

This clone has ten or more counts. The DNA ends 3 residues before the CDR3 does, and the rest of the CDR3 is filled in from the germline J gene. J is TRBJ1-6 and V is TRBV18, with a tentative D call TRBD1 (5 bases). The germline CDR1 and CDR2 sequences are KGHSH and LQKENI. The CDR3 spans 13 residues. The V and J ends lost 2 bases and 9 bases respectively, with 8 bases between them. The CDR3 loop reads CASSPSGRSPLHF. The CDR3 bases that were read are TGTGCCAGCTCACCATCAGGGCGTTCACCC.